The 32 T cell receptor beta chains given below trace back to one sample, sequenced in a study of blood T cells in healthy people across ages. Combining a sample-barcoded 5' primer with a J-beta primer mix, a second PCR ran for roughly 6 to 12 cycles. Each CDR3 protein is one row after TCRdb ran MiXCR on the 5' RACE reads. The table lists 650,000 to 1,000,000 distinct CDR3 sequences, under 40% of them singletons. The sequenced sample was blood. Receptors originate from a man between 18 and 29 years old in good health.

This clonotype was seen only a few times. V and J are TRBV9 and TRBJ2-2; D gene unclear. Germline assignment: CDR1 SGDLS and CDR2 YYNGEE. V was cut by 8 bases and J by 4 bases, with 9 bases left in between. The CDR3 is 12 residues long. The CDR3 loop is CASAQITGELFF. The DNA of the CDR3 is TGTGCCAGTGCGCAGATCACCGGGGAGCTGTTTTTT. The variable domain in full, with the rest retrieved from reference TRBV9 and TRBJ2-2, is DSGVTQTPKHLITATGQRVTLRCSPRSGDLSVYWYQQSLDQGLQFLIQYYNGEERAKGNILERFSAQQFPDLHSELNLSSLELGDSALYFCASAQITGELFFGEGSRLTVL.

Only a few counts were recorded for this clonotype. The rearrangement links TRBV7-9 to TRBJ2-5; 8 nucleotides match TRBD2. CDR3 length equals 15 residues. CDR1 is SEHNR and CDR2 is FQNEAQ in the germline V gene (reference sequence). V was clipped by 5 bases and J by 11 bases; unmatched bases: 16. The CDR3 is CASSTPGGNYNEQYF. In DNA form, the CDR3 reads TGTGCCAGCAGCACCCCGGGGGGGAACTACAATGAGCAGTACTTC.

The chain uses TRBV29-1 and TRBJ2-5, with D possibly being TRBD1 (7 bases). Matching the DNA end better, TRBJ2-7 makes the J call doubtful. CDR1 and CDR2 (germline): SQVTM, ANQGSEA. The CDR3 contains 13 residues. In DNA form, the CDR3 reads TGCAGCGTGAGGCGGGACAGTTACTACGAGCAGTACTTC. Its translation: CSVRRDSYYEQYF.

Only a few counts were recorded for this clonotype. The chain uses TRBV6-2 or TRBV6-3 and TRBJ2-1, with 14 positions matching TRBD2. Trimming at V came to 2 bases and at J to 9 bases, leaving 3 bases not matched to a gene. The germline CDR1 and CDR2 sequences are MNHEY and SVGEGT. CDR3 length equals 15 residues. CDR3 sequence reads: CASSYIGTSGGEQFF. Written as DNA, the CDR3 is TGTGCCAGCAGTTACATCGGGACTAGCGGGGGTGAGCAGTTCTTC.

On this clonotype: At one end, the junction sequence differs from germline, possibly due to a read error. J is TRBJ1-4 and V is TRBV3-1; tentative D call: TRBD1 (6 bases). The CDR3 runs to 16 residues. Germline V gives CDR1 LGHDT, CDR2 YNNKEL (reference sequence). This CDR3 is CACSQDGGQSNEKLFF. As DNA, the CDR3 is TGTGCCTGCAGCCAAGATGGGGGACAAAGTAATGAAAAACTGTTTTTT.

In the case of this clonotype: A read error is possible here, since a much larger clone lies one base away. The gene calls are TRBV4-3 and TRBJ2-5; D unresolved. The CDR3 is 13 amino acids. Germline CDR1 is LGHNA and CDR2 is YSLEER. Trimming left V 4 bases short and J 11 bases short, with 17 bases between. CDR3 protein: CASSRLLENEQYF. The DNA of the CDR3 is TGCGCCAGCAGCCGTCTCCTTGAAAATGAGCAGTACTTC.

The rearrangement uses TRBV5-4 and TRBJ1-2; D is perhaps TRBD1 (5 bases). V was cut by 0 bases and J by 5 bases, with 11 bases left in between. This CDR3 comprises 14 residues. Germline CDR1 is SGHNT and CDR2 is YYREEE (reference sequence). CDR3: CASSLVGGEYGYTF. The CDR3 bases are TGTGCCAGCAGCTTGGTCGGAGGGGAGTATGGCTACACCTTC.

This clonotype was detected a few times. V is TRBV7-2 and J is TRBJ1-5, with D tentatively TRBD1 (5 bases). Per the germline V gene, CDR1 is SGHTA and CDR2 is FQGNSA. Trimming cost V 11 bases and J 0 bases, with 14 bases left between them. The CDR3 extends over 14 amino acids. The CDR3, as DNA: TGTGCCTCCCGCCGGGACCTTAGCAATCAGCCCCAGCATTTT. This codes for CASRRDLSNQPQHF.

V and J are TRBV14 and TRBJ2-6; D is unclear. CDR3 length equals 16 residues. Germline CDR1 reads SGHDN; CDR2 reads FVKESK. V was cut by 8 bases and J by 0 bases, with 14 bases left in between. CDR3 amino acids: CASLHSAHSGANVLTF. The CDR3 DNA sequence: TGTGCCAGCCTACACAGTGCCCACTCTGGGGCCAACGTCCTGACTTTC.

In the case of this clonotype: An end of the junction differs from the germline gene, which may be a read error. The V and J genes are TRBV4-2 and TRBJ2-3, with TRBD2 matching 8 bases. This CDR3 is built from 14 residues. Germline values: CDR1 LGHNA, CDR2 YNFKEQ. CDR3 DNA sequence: TGTGCCAGCAACCAAGCGGGGGGCACAGATACGCAGTATTTT. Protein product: CASNQAGGTDTQYF.

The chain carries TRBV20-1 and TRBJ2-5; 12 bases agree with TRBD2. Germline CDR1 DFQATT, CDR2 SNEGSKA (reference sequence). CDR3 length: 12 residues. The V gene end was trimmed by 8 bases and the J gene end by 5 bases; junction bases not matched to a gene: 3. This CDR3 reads CSYGTSGETQYF. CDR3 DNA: TGCAGTTACGGGACTAGCGGGGAGACCCAGTACTTC.

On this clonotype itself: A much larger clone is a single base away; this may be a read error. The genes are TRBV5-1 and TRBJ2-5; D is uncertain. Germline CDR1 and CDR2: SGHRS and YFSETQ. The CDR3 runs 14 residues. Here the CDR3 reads CASSLAQLEETKYF. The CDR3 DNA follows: TGCGCCAGCAGCTTGGCACAGCTAGAAGAGACCAAGTACTTC.

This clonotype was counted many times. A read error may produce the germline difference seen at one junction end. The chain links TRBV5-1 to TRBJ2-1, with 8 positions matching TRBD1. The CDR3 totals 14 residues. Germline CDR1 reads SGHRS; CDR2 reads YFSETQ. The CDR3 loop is CASSLGQGGNEQFF. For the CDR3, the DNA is TGTGCCAGCAGTTTAGGACAGGGTGGGAATGAGCAGTTCTTC.

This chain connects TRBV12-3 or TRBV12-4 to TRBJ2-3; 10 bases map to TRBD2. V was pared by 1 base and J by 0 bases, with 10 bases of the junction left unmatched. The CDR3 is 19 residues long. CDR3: CASSLGGGLAGASTDTQYF. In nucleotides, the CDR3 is TGTGCCAGCAGTTTAGGGGGGGGGCTAGCGGGGGCTAGCACAGATACGCAGTATTTT.

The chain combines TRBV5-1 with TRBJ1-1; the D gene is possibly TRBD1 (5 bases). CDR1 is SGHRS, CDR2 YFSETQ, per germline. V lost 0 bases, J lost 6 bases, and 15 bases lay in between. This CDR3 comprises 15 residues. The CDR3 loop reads CASSLARGGDAEAFF. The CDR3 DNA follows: TGCGCCAGCAGCTTGGCCCGGGGAGGGGACGCTGAAGCTTTCTTT.

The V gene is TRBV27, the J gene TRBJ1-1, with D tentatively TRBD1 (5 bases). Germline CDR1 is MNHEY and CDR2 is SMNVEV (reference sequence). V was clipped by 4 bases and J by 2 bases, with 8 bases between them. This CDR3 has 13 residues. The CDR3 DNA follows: TGTGCCAGCAGTTGGGGCATTAACACTGAAGCTTTCTTT. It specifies CASSWGINTEAFF.

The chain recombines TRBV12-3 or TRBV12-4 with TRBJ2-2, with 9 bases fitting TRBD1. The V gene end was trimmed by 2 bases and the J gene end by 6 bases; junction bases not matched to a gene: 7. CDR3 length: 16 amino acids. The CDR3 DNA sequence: TGTGCCAGCAGTTTATACTTGGGACAGGGCTCCGGGGAGCTGTTTTTT. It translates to CASSLYLGQGSGELFF.

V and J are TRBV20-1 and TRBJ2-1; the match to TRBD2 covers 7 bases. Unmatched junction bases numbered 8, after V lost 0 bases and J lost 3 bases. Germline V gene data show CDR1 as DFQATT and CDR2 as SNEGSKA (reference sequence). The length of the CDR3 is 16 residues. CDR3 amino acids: CSARDDGGTFYNEQFF. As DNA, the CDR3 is TGCAGTGCTAGAGATGACGGGGGGACCTTCTACAATGAGCAGTTCTTC.

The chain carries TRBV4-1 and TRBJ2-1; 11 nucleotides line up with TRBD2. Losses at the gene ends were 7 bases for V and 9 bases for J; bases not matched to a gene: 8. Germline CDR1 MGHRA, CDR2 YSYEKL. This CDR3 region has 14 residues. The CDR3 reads CASKLAGGRSEQFF. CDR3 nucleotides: TGCGCCAGCAAGCTAGCGGGGGGTCGGAGTGAGCAGTTCTTC.

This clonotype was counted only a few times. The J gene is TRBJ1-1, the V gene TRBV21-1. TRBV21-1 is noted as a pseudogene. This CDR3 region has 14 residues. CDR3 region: CASSNREANTEAFF. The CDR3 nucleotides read TGTGCCAGCAGCAATAGGGAGGCAAACACTGAAGCTTTCTTT.

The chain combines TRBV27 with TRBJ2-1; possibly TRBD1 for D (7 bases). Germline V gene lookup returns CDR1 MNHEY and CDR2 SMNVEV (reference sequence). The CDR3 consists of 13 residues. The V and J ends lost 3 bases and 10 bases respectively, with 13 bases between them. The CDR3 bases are TGTGCCAGCAGTTTCCAGGGGGGCCTAGAGCAGTTCTTC. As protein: CASSFQGGLEQFF.

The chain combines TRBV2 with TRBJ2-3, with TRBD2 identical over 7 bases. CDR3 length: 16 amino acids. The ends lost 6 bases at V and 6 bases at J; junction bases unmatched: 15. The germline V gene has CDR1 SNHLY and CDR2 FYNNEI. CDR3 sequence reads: CASSQAGTRYVDTQYF. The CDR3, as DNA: TGTGCCAGCAGCCAAGCGGGAACTCGTTATGTGGATACGCAGTATTTT.

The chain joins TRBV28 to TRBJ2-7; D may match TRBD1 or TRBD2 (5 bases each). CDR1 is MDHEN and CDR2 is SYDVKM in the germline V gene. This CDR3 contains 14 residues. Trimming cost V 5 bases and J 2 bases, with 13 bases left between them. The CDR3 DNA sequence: TGTGCCAGCAGTCTCTGGGACGGGGCCTACGAGCAGTACTTC. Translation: CASSLWDGAYEQYF.

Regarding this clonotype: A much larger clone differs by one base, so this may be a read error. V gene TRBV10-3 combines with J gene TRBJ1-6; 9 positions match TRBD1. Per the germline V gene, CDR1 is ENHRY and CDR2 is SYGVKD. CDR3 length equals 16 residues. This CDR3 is CAISELGQGNNSPPHF. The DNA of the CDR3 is TGTGCCATCAGTGAGTTGGGACAGGGAAACAATTCACCCCCCCACTTT.

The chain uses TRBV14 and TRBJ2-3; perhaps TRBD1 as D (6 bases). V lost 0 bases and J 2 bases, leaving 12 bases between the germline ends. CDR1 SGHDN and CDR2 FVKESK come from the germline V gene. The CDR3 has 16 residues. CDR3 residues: CASSQETGLPTDTQYF. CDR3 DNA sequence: TGTGCCAGCAGCCAAGAGACAGGACTCCCCACAGATACGCAGTATTTT. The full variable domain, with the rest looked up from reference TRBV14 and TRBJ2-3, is EAGVTQFPSHSVIEKGQTVTLRCDPISGHDNLYWYRRVMGKEIKFLLHFVKESKQDESGMPNNRFLAERTGGTYSTLKVQPAELEDSGVYFCASSQETGLPTDTQYFGPGTRLTVL.

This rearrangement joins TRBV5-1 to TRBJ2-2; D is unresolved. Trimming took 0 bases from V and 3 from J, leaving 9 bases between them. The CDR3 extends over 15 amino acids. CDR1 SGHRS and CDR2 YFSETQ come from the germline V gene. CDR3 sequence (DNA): TGCGCCAGCAGCTTGGTGGGAACAGACACCGGGGAGCTGTTTTTT. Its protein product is CASSLVGTDTGELFF.

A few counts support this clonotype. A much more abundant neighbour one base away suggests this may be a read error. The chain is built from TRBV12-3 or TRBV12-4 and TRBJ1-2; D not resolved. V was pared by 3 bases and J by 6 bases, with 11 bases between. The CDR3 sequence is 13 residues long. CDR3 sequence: CASSFFRADGYTF. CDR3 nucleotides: TGTGCCAGCAGTTTCTTCCGGGCCGATGGCTACACCTTC.

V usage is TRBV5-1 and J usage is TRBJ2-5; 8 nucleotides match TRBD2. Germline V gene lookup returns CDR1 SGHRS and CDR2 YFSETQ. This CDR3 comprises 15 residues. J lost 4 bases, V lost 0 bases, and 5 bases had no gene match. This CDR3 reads CASSLAKRGPETQYF. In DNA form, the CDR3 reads TGCGCCAGCAGCTTGGCCAAGCGGGGGCCAGAGACCCAGTACTTC.

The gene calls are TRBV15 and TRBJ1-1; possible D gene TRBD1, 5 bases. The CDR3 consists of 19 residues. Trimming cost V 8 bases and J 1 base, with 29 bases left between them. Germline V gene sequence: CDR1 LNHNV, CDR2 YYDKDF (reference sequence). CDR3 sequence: CATGWCRTDLSRANTEAFF. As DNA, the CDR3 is TGTGCCACCGGATGGTGTAGAACGGACCTGAGCAGGGCGAACACTGAAGCTTTCTTT.

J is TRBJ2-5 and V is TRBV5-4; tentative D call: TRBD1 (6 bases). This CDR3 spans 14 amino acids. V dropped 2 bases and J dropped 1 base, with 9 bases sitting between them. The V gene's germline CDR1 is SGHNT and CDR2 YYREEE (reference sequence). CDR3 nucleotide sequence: TGTGCCAGCAGCTTCCGGGACACCCAAGAGACCCAGTACTTC. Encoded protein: CASSFRDTQETQYF.

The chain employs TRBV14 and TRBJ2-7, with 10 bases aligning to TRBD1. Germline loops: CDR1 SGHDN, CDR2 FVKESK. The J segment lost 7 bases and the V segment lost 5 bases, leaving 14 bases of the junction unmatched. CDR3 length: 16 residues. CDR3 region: CASSSAGTGVDNEQYF. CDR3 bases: TGTGCCAGCAGCTCTGCCGGGACAGGGGTGGACAATGAGCAGTACTTC.

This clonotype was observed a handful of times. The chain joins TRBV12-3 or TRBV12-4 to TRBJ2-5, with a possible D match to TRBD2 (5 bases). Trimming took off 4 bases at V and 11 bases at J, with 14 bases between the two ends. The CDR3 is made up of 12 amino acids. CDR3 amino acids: CASSSGSNEQYF. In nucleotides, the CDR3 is TGTGCCAGCAGTTCGGGGTCCAATGAGCAGTACTTC.